These 20 T cell receptor beta chains share one sample of origin, sequenced in a study of blood T cell repertoires in COVID-19 (dated by TCRdb to the early 2020s). Library method: the immunoSEQ multiplex PCR assay. TCRdb limited this immuneACCESS table to in-frame rearrangements with V and J called. A share of clones is missing; checked studies link under half to unresolved V genes, and the rest is unexplained. Across this sample there are approximately 130,000 clones, with approximately 90% seen only once. The ten top clones hold approximately 8.1% of the sample. The sequenced sample was peripheral blood. These TCRs come from a man aged 50 or older with acute or convalescent COVID-19.

The V and J genes are TRBV11-2 and TRBJ1-1; the D is unclear. The germline V and J ends were trimmed by 2 bases and 1 base, with 8 bases remaining between them. The germline CDR1 and CDR2 sequences are SGHAT and FQNNGV. CDR3 length equals 14 residues. The CDR3 protein is CASSLPERNTEAFF. CDR3 in DNA: TGTGCCAGCAGCTTACCTGAGAGGAACACTGAAGCTTTCTTT.

The rearrangement uses TRBV5-1 and TRBJ2-3; 13 bases map to TRBD2. The CDR3 is 17 amino acids. Germline-derived CDR1 and CDR2 are SGHRS and YFSETQ. The ends lost 4 bases at V and 0 bases at J; junction bases unmatched: 5. The CDR3 region is CASSPWTSGSSTDTQYF. The CDR3 DNA reads TGCGCCAGCAGCCCTTGGACTAGCGGGAGTAGCACAGATACGCAGTATTTT. Together with reference TRBV5-1 and TRBJ2-3, the CDR3 gives the full variable domain: KAGVTQTPRYLIKTRGQQVTLSCSPISGHRSVSWYQQTPGQGLQFLFEYFSETQRNKGNFPGRFSGRQFSNSRSEMNVSTLELGDSALYLCASSPWTSGSSTDTQYFGPGTRLTVL.

CDR3 nucleotide sequence: TGTGCCAGCACAGGGGACACTGAAGCTTTCTTT. This sequence encodes CASTGDTEAFF. The chain is built from TRBV11-3 and TRBJ1-1; tentatively, D is TRBD1 (6 bases). V was clipped by 7 bases and J by 3 bases, with 6 bases between them. The CDR3 runs 11 residues. CDR1 is SGHNT and CDR2 is YENEEA in the germline V gene.

The chain links TRBV7-2 to TRBJ2-7, with D unclear. Germline V lookup: CDR1 SGHTA, CDR2 FQGNSA. There are 11 residues in the CDR3. The V gene lost 5 bases and the J gene lost 4 bases, with 6 bases spanning the gap. The CDR3: CASSPLYEQYF. For the CDR3, the DNA is TGTGCCAGCAGCCCTCTATACGAGCAGTACTTC.

As to this clone: The junction departs from the called germline gene at one end, perhaps through a read error. This rearrangement joins TRBV10-3 to TRBJ1-1; no clear D. The CDR3 is 16 residues long. CDR1 ENHRY and CDR2 SYGVKD come from the germline V gene. In nucleotides, the CDR3 is TGTGCCATCAGTGAGTCGAGGGCCGCGGTAATCACTGGAGCTTTCTTT. Amino acid sequence: CAISESRAAVITGAFF.

The chain joins TRBV10-3 to TRBJ2-5; 7 bases fit TRBD1. V was clipped by 10 bases and J by 7 bases; unmatched bases: 12. Germline loops: CDR1 ENHRY, CDR2 SYGVKD. This CDR3 contains 13 residues. The CDR3 region is CATWDRGETTQYF. The DNA of the CDR3 is TGTGCCACCTGGGACAGAGGGGAAACGACCCAGTACTTC.

In its sample, this clone was seen once. V gene TRBV3-1 (or the pseudogene TRBV3-2) combines with J gene TRBJ2-5, with 10 bases fitting TRBD2. Germline lookup yields CDR1 LGHDT and CDR2 YNNKEL (reference sequence). Trimming at V came to 0 bases and at J to 5 bases, leaving 6 bases not matched to a gene. The CDR3 sequence is 16 residues long. CDR3: CASSQDLAGEGETQYF. DNA of the CDR3: TGTGCCAGCAGCCAAGACCTAGCGGGAGAAGGGGAGACCCAGTACTTC.

The genes are TRBV2 and TRBJ1-2; TRBD1 is a possible D gene (5 bases). This CDR3 contains 14 residues. From germline, CDR1 is SNHLY and CDR2 FYNNEI. Trimming shortened V by 8 bases and J by 1 base, and 14 bases separated the two germline ends. This chain's CDR3 is CASHRPEFNYGYTF. CDR3 sequence (DNA): TGTGCCAGCCACAGGCCTGAGTTTAACTATGGCTACACCTTC.

The sample holds one count of this clone. The chain couples TRBV4-1 to TRBJ1-2; a possible D gene is TRBD1 (5 bases). The ends were cut back, 1 base at V and 12 bases at J, with 15 bases in the middle. Germline V gives CDR1 MGHRA, CDR2 YSYEKL. There are 13 residues in the CDR3. The CDR3 DNA follows: TGCGCCAGCAGCCAAGTTGGGGGAGGGCGCGACACCTTC. Protein: CASSQVGGGRDTF.

The V call is TRBV6-6, the J call TRBJ2-1; TRBD1 matches at 8 bases. CDR1 and CDR2 (germline): MNHNY, SVGAGI (reference sequence). This CDR3 spans 18 amino acids. The junction had 19 bases not matched to a gene; V was cut back by 5 bases and J by 7 bases. In nucleotides, the CDR3 is TGTGCCAGCAGTCCCAGGAGAATGGGCGCAGGGGGCGGGAATGAGCAGTTCTTC. Protein product: CASSPRRMGAGGGNEQFF.

The chain combines TRBV18 with TRBJ2-5; 7 positions agree with TRBD2. Losses at the gene ends were 4 bases for V and 1 base for J; bases not matched to a gene: 6. Germline V gene sequence: CDR1 KGHSH, CDR2 LQKENI. The CDR3 is 15 amino acids. The CDR3 protein is CASSLRSGGQETQYF. The CDR3 region has the DNA TGTGCCAGCTCACTCCGCTCGGGGGGCCAAGAGACCCAGTACTTC. Variable domain in full (rest from reference TRBV18 and TRBJ2-5): NAGVMQNPRHLVRRRGQEARLRCSPMKGHSHVYWYRQLPEEGLKFMVYLQKENIIDESGMPKERFSAEFPKEGPSILRIQQVVRGDSAAYFCASSLRSGGQETQYFGPGTRLLVL.

This clone was seen a single time. This chain connects TRBV5-1 to TRBJ1-2; a possible D gene is TRBD1 (5 bases). Deletions cut 0 bases from V and 7 bases from J, with 13 bases between. Germline CDR1 reads SGHRS; CDR2 reads YFSETQ. The CDR3 covers 14 residues. The CDR3 DNA sequence: TGCGCCAGCAGCTTGGTTCAGGGAAACGGTGGCTACACCTTC. The encoded protein is CASSLVQGNGGYTF.

This chain connects TRBV19 to TRBJ1-5; no clear D gene. The CDR3 is made up of 16 amino acids. In germline, CDR1 is LNHDA, CDR2 SQIVND (reference sequence). Trimming left V 5 bases short and J 6 bases short, with 20 bases between. The CDR3 reads CASSSPERAGSQPQHF. Here the CDR3 DNA reads TGTGCCAGTAGTTCCCCGGAGAGGGCTGGCAGTCAGCCCCAGCATTTT.

The J gene is TRBJ2-2, the V gene TRBV3-1 (or the pseudogene TRBV3-2), with D uncertain. Germline CDR1 reads LGHDT; CDR2 reads YNNKEL (reference sequence). The germline V and J ends were trimmed by 6 bases and 8 bases, with 13 bases remaining between them. This CDR3 is 13 amino acids long. The CDR3 region is CASRPKSKGELFF. The CDR3 DNA reads as TGTGCCAGCAGACCTAAGTCGAAGGGGGAGCTGTTTTTT.

The chain joins TRBV3-1 (or the pseudogene TRBV3-2) to TRBJ2-7; 16 bases are shared with TRBD2. V dropped 1 base and J dropped 5; count of bases not matched to a gene: 11. This CDR3 spans 19 amino acids. From germline, CDR1 is LGHDT and CDR2 YNNKEL (reference sequence). The chain's CDR3 is CASSQVFPGTSGRGNEQYF. For the CDR3, the DNA is TGTGCCAGCAGCCAAGTGTTTCCAGGGACTAGCGGGAGGGGCAACGAGCAGTACTTC.

The J gene is TRBJ2-1, the V gene TRBV19, with 10 bases matching TRBD2. The junction had 8 bases not matched to a gene; V was cut back by 2 bases and J by 4 bases. CDR1 and CDR2 from the germline V gene are LNHDA and SQIVND (reference sequence). The CDR3 covers 17 residues. CDR3 in amino acids: CASSIPAGGPGYNEQFF. CDR3 DNA: TGTGCCAGTAGTATACCAGCGGGAGGGCCCGGTTACAATGAGCAGTTCTTC.

The V call is TRBV30, the J call TRBJ1-5; no definite D call. The CDR3 sequence is 13 residues long. Trimming shortened V by 1 base and J by 9 bases, and 13 bases separated the two germline ends. Germline CDR1 GTSNPN, CDR2 SVGIG (reference sequence). In DNA, the CDR3 is TGTGCCTGGAGTGGTAACGGGGAGCGGCCCCAGCATTTT. Its translation: CAWSGNGERPQHF.

The chain employs TRBV2 and TRBJ2-5; possible D gene TRBD1, 6 bases. Germline CDR1 is SNHLY and CDR2 is FYNNEI. This CDR3 comprises 16 residues. Trimming took 3 bases from V and 5 from J, leaving 19 bases between them. CDR3 residues: CASSEVDQGMMETQYF. The CDR3 DNA is TGTGCCAGCAGTGAGGTTGATCAGGGGATGATGGAGACCCAGTACTTC. The full variable domain, its missing parts supplied by reference TRBV2 and TRBJ2-5, is EPEVTQTPSHQVTQMGQEVILRCVPISNHLYFYWYRQILGQKVEFLVSFYNNEISEKSEIFDDQFSVERPDGSNFTLKIRSTKLEDSAMYFCASSEVDQGMMETQYFGPGTRLLVL.

The V gene is TRBV13, the J gene TRBJ1-2; the D gene is possibly TRBD1 (6 bases). Trimming left V 2 bases short and J 3 bases short, with 10 bases between. Germline CDR1 reads PRHDT; CDR2 reads FYEKMQ (reference sequence). The CDR3 is made up of 14 amino acids. CDR3 loop: CASSLTEGDYGYTF. The CDR3 coding sequence is TGTGCCAGCAGCTTAACCGAGGGGGACTATGGCTACACCTTC.

This chain links TRBV7-8 with TRBJ2-5; D is possibly TRBD2 (7 bases). V was shortened by 3 bases and J by 5 bases, with 16 bases between the two germline ends. The V gene's germline CDR1 is SGHVS and CDR2 FQNEAQ. The CDR3 is 15 amino acids. CDR3 sequence reads: CASSFRGGARETQYF. For the CDR3, the DNA is TGTGCCAGCAGCTTCAGAGGGGGGGCGAGGGAGACCCAGTACTTC.